Following are 20 T cell receptor beta chains from one sample sequenced in a study of beta chain features in type 1 diabetes. What was sequenced were expressed TCRB transcripts, since all of the isolated RNA had been reverse transcribed. TCRdb keeps only in-frame clones here, not all; method: immunoSEQ multiplex PCR. There are almost 250,000 clones in the sample; 13% to 15% occur only once, and around 0.026% lies in the top ten. The sequencing input was naive CD4+ T cells from blood. The origin of the receptors is a woman in her thirties or forties in good health.

This clone was seen more than once but under ten times. The chain recombines TRBV4-1 with TRBJ2-5; 7 nucleotides align to TRBD2. V was clipped by 2 bases and J by 0 bases; unmatched bases: 3. Germline V CDR1 and CDR2: MGHRA, YSYEKL. The CDR3 is 15 amino acids. The CDR3 reads CASSQRRGNQETQYF. The CDR3 DNA sequence: TGCGCCAGCAGCCAAAGGCGGGGGAACCAAGAGACCCAGTACTTC.

In DNA form, the CDR3 reads TGTGCCAGCAAGGAGAGATCTAACTATGGCTACACCTTC. It encodes CASKERSNYGYTF. This chain connects TRBV6-1 to TRBJ1-2; D not certain. CDR3 size: 13 residues. V dropped 7 bases and J dropped 0 bases, with 9 bases sitting between them. CDR1 MNHNS and CDR2 SASEGT come from the germline V gene.

The rearrangement links TRBV6-5 to TRBJ2-5; TRBD1 agrees at 9 bases. Trimming took 4 bases from V and 1 from J; bases not matched to a gene: 7. CDR1 MNHEY and CDR2 SVGAGI come from the germline V gene. This CDR3 has 16 amino acids. CDR3 region: CASSSLGTGLQETQYF. Written as DNA, the CDR3 is TGTGCCAGCAGTTCTCTCGGGACAGGGCTCCAAGAGACCCAGTACTTC.

In this sample, this clone turned up a few times. This chain connects TRBV9 to TRBJ2-2, with 12 bases fitting TRBD2. With 3 bases clipped from V and 5 bases from J, the junction kept 8 bases outside the gene matches. The germline V gene has CDR1 SGDLS and CDR2 YYNGEE. The CDR3 is 17 residues long. CDR3 DNA: TGTGCCAGCAGCGCCCGACTAGCGGGGGCCTTGACCGGGGAGCTGTTTTTT. This sequence encodes CASSARLAGALTGELFF.

This clone was seen a handful of times. This sequence joins TRBV19 and TRBJ2-5; 9 positions agree with TRBD2. This CDR3 contains 15 residues. The germline CDR1 and CDR2 sequences are LNHDA and SQIVND (reference sequence). V was clipped by 5 bases and J by 2 bases; unmatched bases: 6. The DNA of the CDR3 is TGTGCCAGTAGTCTCTTGGCGGGGGGGCAAGAGACCCAGTACTTC. The encoded protein is CASSLLAGGQETQYF.

This clone was seen ten or more times. The J gene is TRBJ1-4, the V gene TRBV29-1, with D unclear. The ends were cut back, 7 bases at V and 5 bases at J, with 8 bases in the middle. This CDR3 is built from 11 residues. From germline, CDR1 is SQVTM and CDR2 ANQGSEA. CDR3 coding DNA: TGCAGCGGAAGCAGGAATGAAAAACTGTTTTTT. Amino acids: CSGSRNEKLFF. The full variable domain, with the rest looked up from reference TRBV29-1 and TRBJ1-4, is SAVISQKPSRDICQRGTSLTIQCQVDSQVTMMFWYRQQPGQSLTLIATANQGSEATYESGFVIDKFPISRPNLTFSTLTVSNMSPEDSSIYLCSGSRNEKLFFGSGTQLSVL.

The chain uses TRBV7-2 and TRBJ2-5, with 9 bases identical to TRBD2. Germline V gene data show CDR1 as SGHTA and CDR2 as FQGNSA. The CDR3 extends over 15 amino acids. J gave up 2 bases and V 5 bases, and 6 bases lay outside the gene matches. Here the CDR3 DNA reads TGTGCCAGCAGCAGGCGGGGGGGGGAGCAAGAGACCCAGTACTTC. Its protein product is CASSRRGGEQETQYF.

The rearrangement links TRBV7-6 to TRBJ2-1, with 9 nucleotides matching TRBD2. The CDR3 consists of 15 residues. The J segment lost 4 bases and the V segment lost 8 bases, leaving 9 bases of the junction unmatched. Germline CDR1 SGHVS, CDR2 FNYEAQ. The CDR3: CASGESGGRYNEQFF. As DNA, the CDR3 is TGTGCCAGCGGCGAGAGCGGGGGGCGATACAATGAGCAGTTCTTC. The complete variable domain, with remaining parts taken from reference TRBV7-6 and TRBJ2-1, reads GAGVSQSPRYKVTKRGQDVALRCDPISGHVSLYWYRQALGQGPEFLTYFNYEAQQDKSGLPNDRFSAERPEGSISTLTIQRTEQRDSAMYRCASGESGGRYNEQFFGPGTRLTVL.

On this clone: Other DNA sequences in the same sample also yield this CDR3. The chain couples TRBV7-9 to TRBJ2-7; 7 bases line up with TRBD1. Trimming cost V 5 bases and J 7 bases; bases outside gene matches: 11. Germline CDR1 reads SEHNR; CDR2 reads FQNEAQ (reference sequence). This CDR3 is 14 amino acids long. CDR3 protein: CASSPGQALGEQYF. In DNA form, the CDR3 reads TGTGCCAGCAGCCCTGGACAGGCGCTCGGGGAGCAGTACTTC.

V gene TRBV18 combines with J gene TRBJ2-1; D ambiguous. The CDR3 is 16 residues long. In germline, CDR1 is KGHSH, CDR2 LQKENI. With 0 bases removed from V and 7 bases from J, the gap between germline ends came to 16 bases. CDR3 DNA sequence: TGTGCCAGCTCACCACCTTCGGTACTACTTAGAAATGAGCAGTTCTTC. Its translation: CASSPPSVLLRNEQFF.

Only a few counts were recorded for this clone. The V and J genes are TRBV18 and TRBJ2-1; D possibly corresponds to TRBD2 (6 bases). The CDR3 sequence is 13 residues long. Germline V gene data show CDR1 as KGHSH and CDR2 as LQKENI. V was trimmed by 6 bases and J by 4 bases, leaving 10 bases between them. The CDR3 coding sequence is TGTGCCAGCTCTGCGGGGTCGTACAATGAGCAGTTCTTC. It specifies CASSAGSYNEQFF.

V and J are TRBV14 and TRBJ2-1; TRBD2 aligns across 12 bases. The trim removed 1 base at V and 1 base at J, leaving 5 bases unmatched. The CDR3 loop spans 18 amino acids. The germline CDR1 and CDR2 sequences are SGHDN and FVKESK. The CDR3 sequence is CASSQGGLAGRSYNEQFF. The DNA of the CDR3 is TGTGCCAGCAGCCAAGGAGGACTAGCGGGGAGGTCCTACAATGAGCAGTTCTTC.

The V and J genes are TRBV11-3 and TRBJ2-5; 7 bases match TRBD1. The V segment lost 2 bases and the J segment 9 bases; nucleotides outside the gene matches: 3. CDR1 and CDR2 (germline): SGHNT, YENEEA. The CDR3 has 12 residues. The CDR3 loop is CASSLRGQAQYF. In DNA, the CDR3 is TGTGCCAGCAGCTTAAGGGGGCAGGCCCAGTACTTC. The full variable domain, with the rest looked up from reference TRBV11-3 and TRBJ2-5, is EAGVVQSPRYKIIEKKQPVAFWCNPISGHNTLYWYLQNLGQGPELLIRYENEEAVDDSQLPKDRFSAERLKGVDSTLKIQPAELGDSAVYLCASSLRGQAQYFGPGTRLLVL.

The rearrangement joins TRBV6-6 to TRBJ2-2, with D hard to call. The CDR3 is 13 amino acids. With 0 bases removed from V and 8 bases from J, the gap between germline ends came to 7 bases. Germline values: CDR1 MNHNY, CDR2 SVGAGI (reference sequence). The CDR3 loop is CASSYSFSGELFF. CDR3 nucleotide sequence: TGTGCCAGCAGTTACTCCTTTTCGGGGGAGCTGTTTTTT.

The rearrangement links TRBV7-9 to TRBJ1-2; the match to TRBD1 covers 7 bases. With 5 bases clipped from V and 4 bases from J, the junction kept 16 bases outside the gene matches. The germline V gene has CDR1 SEHNR and CDR2 FQNEAQ (reference sequence). The CDR3 is 17 residues long. CDR3 amino acids: CASSPRDSSSLAYGYTF. The CDR3, as DNA: TGTGCCAGCAGCCCACGGGACAGTTCTTCGCTTGCCTATGGCTACACCTTC.

This clone has a handful of counts. The genes are TRBV11-2 and TRBJ2-5; 9 nucleotides agree with TRBD1. The CDR3 consists of 16 residues. V shed 1 base and J 6 bases; nucleotides not matched to a gene: 9. The germline CDR1 and CDR2 sequences are SGHAT and FQNNGV. CDR3 DNA: TGTGCCAGCAGCTTAGTAGGGACAGGGACGATGAAGACCCAGTACTTC. The encoded protein is CASSLVGTGTMKTQYF. The full variable domain, its missing parts supplied by reference TRBV11-2 and TRBJ2-5, is EAGVAQSPRYKIIEKRQSVAFWCNPISGHATLYWYQQILGQGPKLLIQFQNNGVVDDSQLPKDRFSAERLKGVDSTLKIQPAKLEDSAVYLCASSLVGTGTMKTQYFGPGTRLLVL.

V usage is TRBV21-1 and J usage is TRBJ1-6. TRBV21-1 is a pseudogene locus. This CDR3 region has 17 residues. The CDR3, as DNA: TGTGCCAGCAGCCGCCCGGGGAGAGGCTCCTATAATTCACCCCTCCACTTT. It is translated as CASSRPGRGSYNSPLHF.

This clone has a handful of counts. CDR3: CASSLGDRGSEAFF. The CDR3 DNA reads as TGCGCCAGCAGCTTGGGGGACAGGGGGTCTGAAGCTTTCTTT. This chain joins TRBV5-1 and TRBJ1-1, with TRBD1 identical over 11 bases. Germline V gives CDR1 SGHRS, CDR2 YFSETQ. There are 14 residues in the CDR3. V was clipped by 0 bases and J by 6 bases; unmatched bases: 1.

This clone was seen a few times. The chain employs TRBV7-6 and TRBJ2-1; maybe TRBD1 (6 bases). The V end lost 2 bases, the J end lost 8 bases, and 7 bases lay between the germline ends. CDR3 length: 12 amino acids. Germline loops: CDR1 SGHVS, CDR2 FNYEAQ. The CDR3 loop is CASSLTGYEQFF. The CDR3 DNA reads as TGTGCCAGCAGCTTAACAGGGTATGAGCAGTTCTTC.

This clone has just one count. J is TRBJ1-2 and V is TRBV5-5; 7 nucleotides align to TRBD1. The CDR3 runs 13 residues. Germline assignment: CDR1 SGHKS and CDR2 YYEKEE (reference sequence). Trimming took 4 bases from V and 4 from J; bases not matched to a gene: 4. CDR3 DNA sequence: TGTGCCAGCAGCCCGGGACAGTCCTATGGCTACACCTTC. It is translated as CASSPGQSYGYTF.